Reported below is one T cell receptor (beta chain). The antigen is not known. Nominal health characterized the donors when sampled, though unrecorded immune exposures were likely. PCR used 60 Vbeta primers and 13 Jbeta primers. Sequencing was performed with immunoSEQ multiplex PCR; in TCRdb, only in-frame clones are kept and a portion is missing. This table holds 200,000 to 250,000 clones, 60% to 85% found once. This specimen comes from a study of cytomegalovirus exposure and HLA in healthy donors. Overall study findings and caveats: The presence/absence work took it that sequencing depth was about the same across donors. The likely origin of a cluster of highly shared sequence variants was a sequencing artifact. The study carried out a later analysis of TCR beta sequences. It associated some 15,000 of them with specific HLA alleles at a false discovery rate of 0.05.

The V gene end was trimmed by 5 bases and the J gene end by 5 bases; junction bases not matched to a gene: 1. CDR3 length equals 12 residues. In germline, CDR1 is SGDLS, CDR2 YYNGEE. This TCR came from a middle-aged man in good health and CMV-seronegative. The sequencing sample was made of PBMCs. V and J are TRBV9 and TRBJ1-2, with 9 bases aligning to TRBD1. This CDR3 reads CASRTGGYGYTF. The CDR3 coding sequence is TGTGCCAGCAGGACAGGGGGTTATGGCTACACCTTC.